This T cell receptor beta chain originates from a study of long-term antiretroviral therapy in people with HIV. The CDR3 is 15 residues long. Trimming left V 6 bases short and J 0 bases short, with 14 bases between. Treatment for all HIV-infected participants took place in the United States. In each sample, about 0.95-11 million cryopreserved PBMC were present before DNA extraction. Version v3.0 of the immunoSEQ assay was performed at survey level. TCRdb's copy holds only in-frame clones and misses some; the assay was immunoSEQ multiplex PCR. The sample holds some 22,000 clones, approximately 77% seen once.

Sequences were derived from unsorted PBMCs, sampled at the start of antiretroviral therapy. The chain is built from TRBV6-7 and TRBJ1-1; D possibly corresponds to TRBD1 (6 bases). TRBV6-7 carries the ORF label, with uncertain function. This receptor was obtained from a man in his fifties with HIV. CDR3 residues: CASSGVDRMNTEAFF. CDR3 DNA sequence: TGTGCCAGCAGCGGTGTTGACAGGATGAACACTGAAGCTTTCTTT.